The 26 T cell receptor beta chains given below trace back to one sample, sequenced in a study of preoperative IRX-2 immunotherapy in early breast cancer (dated by TCRdb to between 2017 and 2020). The treatment or condition label on this specimen signifies: preoperative locoregional IRX-2 cytokine immunotherapy. Library preparation was by the immunoSEQ multiplex PCR assay. What TCRdb holds here is the immuneACCESS table cut down to in-frame rearrangements. Part of the clones is not present; checked against another copy, under half of the missing clones reflect an unresolved V gene, and the others are unexplained. The sample table lists roughly 57,000 clones, 94% of them with a count of one. In total, the top ten clones hold approximately 1.8% of the sample. Sampling was conducted from a patient treated with IRX-2 immunotherapy. These receptors were taken from a human donor with breast cancer.

V is TRBV6-5 and J is TRBJ2-5; 7 positions match TRBD2. This CDR3 has 16 amino acids. With V trimmed by 0 bases and J by 1 base, 5 bases remained unmatched. The germline CDR1 and CDR2 sequences are MNHEY and SVGAGI. In DNA, the CDR3 is TGTGCCAGCAGTTACTCGCCTAGCGGACTCCAAGAGACCCAGTACTTC. Its protein product is CASSYSPSGLQETQYF.

The chain joins TRBV5-4 to TRBJ2-3; TRBD2 matches at 13 bases. The CDR3 is made up of 16 amino acids. Germline CDR1 reads SGHNT; CDR2 reads YYREEE (reference sequence). The trim removed 0 bases at V and 6 bases at J, leaving 4 bases unmatched. The CDR3 is CASSLGTSGRWDTQYF. The CDR3 region has the DNA TGTGCCAGCAGCTTGGGGACTAGCGGGAGATGGGATACGCAGTATTTT.

The chain recombines TRBV19 with TRBJ2-7, with D possibly TRBD2 on 5 matching bases. This CDR3 has 14 residues. The V end lost 3 bases, the J end lost 7 bases, and 16 bases lay between the germline ends. Germline V lookup: CDR1 LNHDA, CDR2 SQIVND (reference sequence). The CDR3 region has the DNA TGTGCCAGTAGTATGACTCCGACATCGGGGGAGCAGTACTTC. This encodes CASSMTPTSGEQYF. Supplemented by reference TRBV19 and TRBJ2-7, the full variable domain reads DGGITQSPKYLFRKEGQNVTLSCEQNLNHDAMYWYRQDPGQGLRLIYYSQIVNDFQKGDIAEGYSVSREKKESFPLTVTSAQKNPTAFYLCASSMTPTSGEQYFGPGTRLTVT.

This sequence joins TRBV28 and TRBJ2-3; 9 nucleotides agree with TRBD2. The germline V gene encodes CDR1 MDHEN and CDR2 SYDVKM. V gave up 6 bases and J gave up 3 bases; unmatched junction bases: 10. The CDR3 extends over 16 amino acids. The CDR3: CASSLSGGLRTDTQYF. DNA for the CDR3: TGTGCCAGCAGCCTCAGCGGGGGGTTACGGACAGATACGCAGTATTTT.

This sequence joins TRBV28 and TRBJ2-3, with D perhaps matching TRBD1 (5 bases). Germline V gene lookup returns CDR1 MDHEN and CDR2 SYDVKM. V was trimmed by 2 bases and J by 8 bases, leaving 17 bases between them. CDR3 size: 15 residues. CDR3 residues: CASSLGRTPLSTQYF. The CDR3 region has the DNA TGTGCCAGCAGTTTAGGTCGGACACCTCTGAGTACGCAGTATTTT.

The CDR3 DNA follows: TGTGCCAGCAGCCCTGACCGCAACTATGGCTACACCTTC. It codes for CASSPDRNYGYTF. The V call is TRBV7-2, the J call TRBJ1-2; D uncertain. Per germline, CDR1 SGHTA and CDR2 FQGNSA. The CDR3 is 13 amino acids. Trimming left V 5 bases short and J 2 bases short, with 9 bases between.

The rearrangement uses TRBV19 and TRBJ2-1; 7 bases match TRBD2. Germline CDR1 is LNHDA and CDR2 is SQIVND (reference sequence). J gave up 4 bases and V 4 bases, and 10 bases lay outside the gene matches. CDR3 length: 16 residues. The CDR3 loop is CASSKLGRGKYNEQFF. CDR3 DNA sequence: TGTGCCAGTAGTAAGCTGGGGAGGGGTAAATACAATGAGCAGTTCTTC.

The chain couples TRBV10-3 to TRBJ2-7, with D maybe TRBD1 (6 bases). This CDR3 comprises 11 residues. The ends were cut back, 9 bases at V and 3 bases at J, with 9 bases in the middle. The germline V gene encodes CDR1 ENHRY and CDR2 SYGVKD. CDR3 nucleotides: TGTGCCATGGGGGACATCTACGAGCAGTACTTC. It translates to CAMGDIYEQYF.

This rearrangement joins TRBV27 to TRBJ1-5, with no clear D. Per the germline V gene, CDR1 is MNHEY and CDR2 is SMNVEV (reference sequence). Trimming cost V 9 bases and J 0 bases, with 15 bases left between them. The CDR3 length is 15 residues. The CDR3 DNA sequence: TGTGCCAGTTGTCGTGACGCCTTTAGCAATCAGCCCCAGCATTTT. Its protein is CASCRDAFSNQPQHF.

V gene TRBV5-1 combines with J gene TRBJ2-2, with 14 bases lining up with TRBD2. CDR1 and CDR2 from the germline V gene are SGHRS and YFSETQ. The CDR3 runs to 19 residues. The V segment lost 3 bases and the J segment 0 bases; nucleotides outside the gene matches: 7. The CDR3, as DNA: TGCGCCAGCAGCTCGGGACTAGCGGGGGCTAACGCGAACACCGGGGAGCTGTTTTTT. Protein: CASSSGLAGANANTGELFF.

The V gene is TRBV5-6, the J gene TRBJ1-2; D uncertain. Germline V CDR1 and CDR2: SGHDT, YYEEEE. Trimming stripped 2 bases from V and 7 bases from J, with 9 bases between. This CDR3 has 12 residues. The CDR3, as DNA: TGTGCCAGCAGCTTCCGGGTGACTGGCTACACCTTC. Protein product: CASSFRVTGYTF.

This clone was seen just once. This sequence joins TRBV6-5 and TRBJ2-3; D not certain. V dropped 1 base and J dropped 5 bases, with 4 bases sitting between them. This CDR3 is built from 12 residues. CDR1 and CDR2 (germline): MNHEY, SVGAGI. The CDR3 here is CASSYWGDTQYF. The CDR3 bases are TGTGCCAGCAGTTACTGGGGAGATACGCAGTATTTT.

This clone was recorded once. The chain has TRBV28 and TRBJ2-5; D gene uncertain. The CDR3 runs to 11 residues. Germline V lookup: CDR1 MDHEN, CDR2 SYDVKM. With 6 bases removed from V and 5 bases from J, the gap between germline ends came to 7 bases. CDR3 in DNA: TGTGCCAGCAGCCCTAGGGAGACCCAGTACTTC. Translated: CASSPRETQYF.

The chain uses TRBV2 and TRBJ2-5; D is undetermined. The length of the CDR3 is 13 residues. Trimming shortened V by 5 bases and J by 0 bases, and 7 bases separated the two germline ends. The germline V gene has CDR1 SNHLY and CDR2 FYNNEI. The chain's CDR3 is CASSLGNQETQYF. CDR3 DNA: TGTGCCAGCAGTCTAGGGAACCAAGAGACCCAGTACTTC.

The chain carries TRBV5-6 and TRBJ2-7; 7 bases are shared with TRBD2. V lost 4 bases and J lost 2; bases outside the gene matches: 0. The CDR3 is 12 residues long. Germline CDR1 and CDR2: SGHDT and YYEEEE. The DNA of the CDR3 is TGTGCCAGCAGCGGGGGGGCCTACGAGCAGTACTTC. Amino acid sequence: CASSGGAYEQYF.

The rearrangement joins TRBV10-3 to TRBJ1-6, with 8 bases fitting TRBD1. CDR3 length equals 15 residues. Germline-derived CDR1 and CDR2 are ENHRY and SYGVKD. The J segment lost 5 bases and the V segment lost 5 bases, leaving 5 bases of the junction unmatched. DNA of the CDR3: TGTGCCATCAGTTTCAGGACAGGGAATAATTCACCCCTCCACTTT. This gives the protein CAISFRTGNNSPLHF.

The chain is built from TRBV15 and TRBJ2-7, with a tentative D call TRBD1 (6 bases). Trimming left V 0 bases short and J 2 bases short, with 14 bases between. The CDR3 totals 16 residues. The germline V gene encodes CDR1 LNHNV and CDR2 YYDKDF (reference sequence). As DNA, the CDR3 is TGTGCCACCAGCAGAGATTTGGCAGGGGCTACCTACGAGCAGTACTTC. It encodes CATSRDLAGATYEQYF. Full variable domain (outside the CDR3, taken from reference TRBV15 and TRBJ2-7): DAMVIQNPRYQVTQFGKPVTLSCSQTLNHNVMYWYQQKSSQAPKLLFHYYDKDFNNEADTPDNFQSRRPNTSFCFLDIRSPGLGDTAMYLCATSRDLAGATYEQYFGPGTRLTVT.

The V gene is TRBV27, the J gene TRBJ1-6, with no clear D. Germline V CDR1 and CDR2: MNHEY, SMNVEV (reference sequence). Between the trimmed V and J ends, which lost 6 bases and 8 bases, there was a span of 17 bases. CDR3 size: 15 residues. CDR3 nucleotides: TGTGCCAGCAGATCGGGAGGCAGTGCCCATTCACCCCTCCACTTT. Encoded protein: CASRSGGSAHSPLHF.

The chain is built from TRBV7-3 and TRBJ2-3; 8 bases map to TRBD2. CDR1 and CDR2 (germline): SGHTA, FQGTGA. This CDR3 has 13 amino acids. Trimming cost V 6 bases and J 4 bases; bases outside gene matches: 3. CDR3 in DNA: TGTGCCAGCAGTGCTAGCGGGCCAGATACGCAGTATTTT. Protein sequence: CASSASGPDTQYF.

CDR3 sequence: CASSSDRTPSGNTIYF. CDR3 sequence (DNA): TGTGCCAGCAGCTCGGACAGGACACCCTCTGGAAACACCATATATTTT. This chain joins TRBV5-8 and TRBJ1-3, with 7 bases fitting TRBD1. From germline, CDR1 is SGHTS and CDR2 YDEGEE. The CDR3 is made up of 16 amino acids. Germline trimming cut 3 bases from V and 0 bases from J; bases unmatched to any gene: 6.

The chain carries TRBV6-6 and TRBJ1-5, with 9 bases identical to TRBD1. Looked up from germline, CDR1 is MNHNY and CDR2 is SVGAGI (reference sequence). The trim removed 5 bases at V and 7 bases at J, leaving 3 bases unmatched. This CDR3 has 13 amino acids. The CDR3 sequence is CASSRTGVQPQHF. The CDR3 nucleotides read TGTGCCAGCAGTCGGACAGGGGTGCAGCCCCAGCATTTT.

The chain has TRBV18 and TRBJ2-7, with 9 positions matching TRBD2. Germline trimming cut 2 bases from V and 7 bases from J; bases unmatched to any gene: 9. Germline V gene data show CDR1 as KGHSH and CDR2 as LQKENI. The CDR3 is 15 residues long. Here the CDR3 reads CASSPGLAGSREQYF. In DNA form, the CDR3 reads TGTGCCAGCTCACCAGGGCTAGCGGGATCGAGGGAGCAGTACTTC.

The chain links TRBV30 to TRBJ2-1; 8 nucleotides match TRBD2. The CDR3 spans 15 residues. V shed 7 bases and J 6 bases; nucleotides not matched to a gene: 14. The germline gives CDR1 GTSNPN, CDR2 SVGIG (reference sequence). The CDR3 region is CASQTSSGTSNEQFF. CDR3 DNA sequence: TGTGCCTCCCAAACCTCTTCCGGGACTAGCAATGAGCAGTTCTTC.

The rearrangement joins TRBV9 to TRBJ2-3, with TRBD1 identical over 8 bases. This CDR3 region has 14 residues. V shed 8 bases, J shed 4 bases, and the junction held 9 bases outside the gene matches. Germline V gives CDR1 SGDLS, CDR2 YYNGEE. The DNA of the CDR3 is TGTGCCAGTGACCGGCAGGGGGCGGCAGATACGCAGTATTTT. Its translation is CASDRQGAADTQYF.

This chain links TRBV6-5 with TRBJ2-5, with 11 nucleotides matching TRBD2. The germline V gene has CDR1 MNHEY and CDR2 SVGAGI. The ends lost 5 bases at V and 4 bases at J; junction bases unmatched: 6. The CDR3 extends over 15 amino acids. In nucleotides, the CDR3 is TGTGCCAGCAGTCCGGAACTAGCGGGGGCAGAGACCCAGTACTTC. Amino acid sequence: CASSPELAGAETQYF.

The V call is TRBV5-1, the J call TRBJ2-7; tentatively, D is TRBD1 (6 bases). V was clipped by 4 bases and J by 7 bases, with 12 bases between them. The CDR3 is 12 amino acids. The germline CDR1 and CDR2 sequences are SGHRS and YFSETQ. CDR3 DNA sequence: TGCGCCAGCAGCCAGACAGGTCGGGAGCAGTACTTC. Residues: CASSQTGREQYF.